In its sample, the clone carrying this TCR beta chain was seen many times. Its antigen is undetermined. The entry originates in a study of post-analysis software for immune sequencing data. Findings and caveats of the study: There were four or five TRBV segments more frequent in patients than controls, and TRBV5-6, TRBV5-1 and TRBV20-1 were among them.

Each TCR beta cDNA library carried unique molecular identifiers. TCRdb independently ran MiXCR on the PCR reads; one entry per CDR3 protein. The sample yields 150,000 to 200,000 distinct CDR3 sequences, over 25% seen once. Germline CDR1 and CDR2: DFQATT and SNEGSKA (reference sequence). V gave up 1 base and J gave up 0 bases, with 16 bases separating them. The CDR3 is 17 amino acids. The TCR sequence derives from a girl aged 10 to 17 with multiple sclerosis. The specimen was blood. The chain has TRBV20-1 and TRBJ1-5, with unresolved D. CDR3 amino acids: CSARVGGVGDSNQPQHF. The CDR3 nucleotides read TGCAGTGCTAGAGTTGGTGGAGTCGGTGATAGCAATCAGCCCCAGCATTTT.